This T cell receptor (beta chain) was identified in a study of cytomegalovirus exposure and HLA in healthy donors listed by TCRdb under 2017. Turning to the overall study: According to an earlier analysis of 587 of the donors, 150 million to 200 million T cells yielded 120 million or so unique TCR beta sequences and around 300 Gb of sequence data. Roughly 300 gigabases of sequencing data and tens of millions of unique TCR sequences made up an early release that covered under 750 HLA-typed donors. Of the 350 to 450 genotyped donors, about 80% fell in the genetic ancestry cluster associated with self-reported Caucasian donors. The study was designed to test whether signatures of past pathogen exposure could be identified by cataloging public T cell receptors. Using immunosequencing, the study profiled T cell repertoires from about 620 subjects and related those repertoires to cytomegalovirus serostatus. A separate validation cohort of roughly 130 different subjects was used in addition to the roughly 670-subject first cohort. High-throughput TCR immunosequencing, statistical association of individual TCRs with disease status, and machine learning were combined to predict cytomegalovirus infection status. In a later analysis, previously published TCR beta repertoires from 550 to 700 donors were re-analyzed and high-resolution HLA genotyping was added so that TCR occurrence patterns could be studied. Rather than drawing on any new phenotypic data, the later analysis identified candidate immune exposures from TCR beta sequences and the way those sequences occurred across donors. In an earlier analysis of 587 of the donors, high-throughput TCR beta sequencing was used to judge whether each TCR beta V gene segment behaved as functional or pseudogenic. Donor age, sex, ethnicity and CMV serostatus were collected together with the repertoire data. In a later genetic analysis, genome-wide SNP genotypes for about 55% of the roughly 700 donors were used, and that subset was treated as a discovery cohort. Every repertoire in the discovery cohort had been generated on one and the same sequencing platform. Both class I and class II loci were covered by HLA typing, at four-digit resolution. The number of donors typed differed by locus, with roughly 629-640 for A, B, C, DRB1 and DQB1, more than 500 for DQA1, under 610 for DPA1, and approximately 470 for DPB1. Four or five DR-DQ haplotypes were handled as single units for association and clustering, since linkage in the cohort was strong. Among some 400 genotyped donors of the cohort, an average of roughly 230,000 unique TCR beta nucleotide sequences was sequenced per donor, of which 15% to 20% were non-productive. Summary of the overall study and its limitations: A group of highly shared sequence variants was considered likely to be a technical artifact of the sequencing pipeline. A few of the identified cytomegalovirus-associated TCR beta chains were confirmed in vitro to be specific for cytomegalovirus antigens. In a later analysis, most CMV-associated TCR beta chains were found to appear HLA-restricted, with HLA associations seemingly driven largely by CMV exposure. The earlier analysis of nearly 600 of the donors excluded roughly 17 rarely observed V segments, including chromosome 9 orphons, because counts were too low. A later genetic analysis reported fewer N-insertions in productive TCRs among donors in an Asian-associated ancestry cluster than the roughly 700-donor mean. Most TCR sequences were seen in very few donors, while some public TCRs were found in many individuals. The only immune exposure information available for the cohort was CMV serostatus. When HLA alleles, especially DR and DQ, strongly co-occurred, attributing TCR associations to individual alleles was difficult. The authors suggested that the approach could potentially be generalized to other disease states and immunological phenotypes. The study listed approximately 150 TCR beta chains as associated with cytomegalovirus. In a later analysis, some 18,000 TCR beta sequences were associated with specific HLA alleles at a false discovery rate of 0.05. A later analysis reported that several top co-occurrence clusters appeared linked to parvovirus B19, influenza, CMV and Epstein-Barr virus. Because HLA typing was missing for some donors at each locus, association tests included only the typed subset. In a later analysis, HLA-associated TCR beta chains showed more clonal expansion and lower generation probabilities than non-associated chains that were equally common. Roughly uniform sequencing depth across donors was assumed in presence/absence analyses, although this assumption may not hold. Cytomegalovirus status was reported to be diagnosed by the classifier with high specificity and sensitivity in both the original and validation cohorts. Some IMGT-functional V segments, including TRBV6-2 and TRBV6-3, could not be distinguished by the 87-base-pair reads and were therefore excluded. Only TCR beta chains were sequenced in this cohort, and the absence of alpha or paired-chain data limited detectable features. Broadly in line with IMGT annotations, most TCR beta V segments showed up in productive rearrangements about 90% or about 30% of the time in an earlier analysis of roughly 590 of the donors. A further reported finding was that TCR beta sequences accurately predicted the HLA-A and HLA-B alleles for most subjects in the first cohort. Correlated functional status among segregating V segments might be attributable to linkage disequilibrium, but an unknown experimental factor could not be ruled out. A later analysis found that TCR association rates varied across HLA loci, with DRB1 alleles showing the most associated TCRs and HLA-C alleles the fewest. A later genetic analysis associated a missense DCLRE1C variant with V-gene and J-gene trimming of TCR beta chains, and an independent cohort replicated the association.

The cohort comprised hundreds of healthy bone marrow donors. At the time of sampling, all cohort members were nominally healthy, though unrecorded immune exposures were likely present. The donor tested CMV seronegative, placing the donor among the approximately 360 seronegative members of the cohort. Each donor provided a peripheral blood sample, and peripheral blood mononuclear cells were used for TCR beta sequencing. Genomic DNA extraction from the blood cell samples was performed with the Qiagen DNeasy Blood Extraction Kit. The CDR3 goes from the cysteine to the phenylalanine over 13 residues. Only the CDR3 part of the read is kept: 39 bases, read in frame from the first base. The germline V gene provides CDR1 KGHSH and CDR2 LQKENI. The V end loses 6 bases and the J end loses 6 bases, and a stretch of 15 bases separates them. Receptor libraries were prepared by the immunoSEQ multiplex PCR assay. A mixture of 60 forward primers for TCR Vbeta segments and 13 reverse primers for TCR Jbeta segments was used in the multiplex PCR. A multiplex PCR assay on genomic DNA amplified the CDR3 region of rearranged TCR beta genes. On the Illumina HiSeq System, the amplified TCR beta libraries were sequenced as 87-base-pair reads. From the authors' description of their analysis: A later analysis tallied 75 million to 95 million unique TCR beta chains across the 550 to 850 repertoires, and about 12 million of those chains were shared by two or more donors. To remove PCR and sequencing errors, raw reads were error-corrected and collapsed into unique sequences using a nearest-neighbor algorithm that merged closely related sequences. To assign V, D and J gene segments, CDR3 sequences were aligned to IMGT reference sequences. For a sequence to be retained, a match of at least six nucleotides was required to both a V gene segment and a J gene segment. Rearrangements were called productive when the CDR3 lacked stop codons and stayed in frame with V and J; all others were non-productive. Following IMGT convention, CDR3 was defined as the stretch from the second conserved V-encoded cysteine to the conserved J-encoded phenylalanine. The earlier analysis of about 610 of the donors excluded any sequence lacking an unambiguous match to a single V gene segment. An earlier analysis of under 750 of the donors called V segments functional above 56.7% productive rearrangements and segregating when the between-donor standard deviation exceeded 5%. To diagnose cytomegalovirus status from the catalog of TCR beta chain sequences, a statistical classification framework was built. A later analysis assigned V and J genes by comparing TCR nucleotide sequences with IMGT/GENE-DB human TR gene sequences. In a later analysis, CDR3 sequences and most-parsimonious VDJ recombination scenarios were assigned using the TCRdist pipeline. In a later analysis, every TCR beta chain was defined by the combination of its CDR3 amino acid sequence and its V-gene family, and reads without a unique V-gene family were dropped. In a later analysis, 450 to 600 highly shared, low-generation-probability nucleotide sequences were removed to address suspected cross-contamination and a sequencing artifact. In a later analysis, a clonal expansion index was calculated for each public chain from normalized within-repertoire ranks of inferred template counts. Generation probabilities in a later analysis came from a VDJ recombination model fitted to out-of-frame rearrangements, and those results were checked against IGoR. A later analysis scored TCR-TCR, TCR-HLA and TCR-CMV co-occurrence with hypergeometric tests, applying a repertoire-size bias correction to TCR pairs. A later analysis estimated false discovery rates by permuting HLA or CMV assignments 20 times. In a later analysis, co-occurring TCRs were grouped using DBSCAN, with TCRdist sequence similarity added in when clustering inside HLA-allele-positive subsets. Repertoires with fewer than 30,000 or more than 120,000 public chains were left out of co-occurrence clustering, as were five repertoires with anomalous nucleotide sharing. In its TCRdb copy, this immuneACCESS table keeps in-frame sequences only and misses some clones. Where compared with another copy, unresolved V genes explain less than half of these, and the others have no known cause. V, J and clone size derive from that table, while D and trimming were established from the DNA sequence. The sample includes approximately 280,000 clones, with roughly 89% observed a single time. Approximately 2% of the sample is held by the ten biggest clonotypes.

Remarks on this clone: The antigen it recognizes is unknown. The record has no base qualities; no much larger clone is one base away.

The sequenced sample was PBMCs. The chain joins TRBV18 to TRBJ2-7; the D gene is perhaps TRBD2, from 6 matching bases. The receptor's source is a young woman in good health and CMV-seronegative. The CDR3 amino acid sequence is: CASSQVGGPEQYF. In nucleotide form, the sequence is TGTGCCAGCTCCCAAGTGGGGGGTCCCGAGCAGTACTTC.